These T cell receptor beta chains were read from a single sample in a study of T-cell memory formation after mild COVID-19. Using its own MiXCR run on the 5' RACE reads, TCRdb lists one record per CDR3 protein. The sample consists of about 110,000 distinct CDR3 sequences, around an eighth of them appearing once. The sequencing sample was made of PBMCs or a T cell subset sorted from them (not recorded which). The source is an adult woman who had mild COVID-19 (a few samples of this study predate the infection). Cell type and time point are not known. Both conserved end residues are part of each CDR3. Each record gives: V gene, D gene, clone size, J gene, CDR3 DNA, CDR3 protein. A D gene is named only where the DNA matches it firmly. Some rows have no size entry. The others give once, few or many, or a class for an expanded clone.

TRBV4-2	TRBD1	few	TRBJ2-7	TGTGCCAGCAGCGGGGGGACAGGGGGTATGACCTACGAGCAGTACTTC	CASSGGTGGMTYEQYF
TRBV7-2	.	few	TRBJ2-5	.	CASSSTFGAGETQYF
TRBV3-1	TRBD1	.	TRBJ2-5	TGTGCCAGCAGCCAAGTGGGACAGGGAAAGACCCAGTACTTC	CASSQVGQGKTQYF
TRBV7-8	TRBD2	few	TRBJ2-1	TGTGCCAGCAGCTCTCCGGGACTAGCGGGGGTCTCCTACAATGAGCAGTTCTTC	CASSSPGLAGVSYNEQFF
TRBV6-2/TRBV6-3	.	.	TRBJ1-1	TGTGCCAGCAGTCCCCAGAATGAGAACACTGAAGCTTTCTTT	CASSPQNENTEAFF
TRBV4-3	TRBD2	many	TRBJ2-1	TGCGCCAGCAGCCAAGTAGGCGGGAGTCTCTACAATGAGCAGTTCTTC	CASSQVGGSLYNEQFF
TRBV6-2/TRBV6-3	.	.	TRBJ2-1	TGTGACAGCAGTTACGGGCTTGAGCAGTTCTTC	CDSSYGLEQFF
TRBV7-7	.	.	TRBJ2-2	TGTGCTAGCAGCTGGATAGGGAACACCGGGGAGCTGTTTTTT	CASSWIGNTGELFF
TRBV29-1	.	.	TRBJ2-3	TGCAGCGTTCTAATCGTTGATACGCAGTATTTT	CSVLIVDTQYF
TRBV7-8	TRBD2	.	TRBJ2-1	TGTGCCAGCGGCCTCACTAGCGGGGGAGCCTACAATGAGCAGTTCTTC	CASGLTSGGAYNEQFF
TRBV7-9	.	few	TRBJ2-3	TGTGCCAGCAGCCCCCTTTGGGGGAACGACGGAGATACGCAGTATTTT	CASSPLWGNDGDTQYF
TRBV19	.	.	TRBJ1-2	TGTGCCAGTAGTAAAGGGGCTGGGTATGGCTACACCTTC	CASSKGAGYGYTF
TRBV5-1	TRBD2	.	TRBJ2-1	TGCGCCAGCGGCCCGGGGACTAGCGGGAGTATACAGTTCTTC	CASGPGTSGSIQFF
TRBV6-1	.	few	TRBJ2-1	TGTGCCAGCAGTGAGGATTCGGTCCCCTACAATGAGCAGTTCTTC	CASSEDSVPYNEQFF
TRBV7-9	.	many	TRBJ2-7	TGTGCCAGCAGCTTAGCGTTAGGTCCCCAGAACTACGAGCAGTACTTC	CASSLALGPQNYEQYF